This TCR beta chain was observed in a study of blood T cells in healthy people across ages. The ends were cut back, 5 bases at V and 5 bases at J, with 12 bases in the middle. CDR3 size: 13 residues. Germline CDR1 MGHDK, CDR2 SYGVNS. Every sample gave at least 5 micrograms of total RNA when it was extracted. Whole-study results and caveats: With age, beta diversity per million T cells declined roughly linearly, significantly by 30 to 40. Estimates of total diversity, which came from one million sequenced T cells, were considered to be underestimates.

It was with a sample-barcoded 5' primer and a J-beta primer mix that a second PCR of about 6 to 12 cycles was run. TCRdb recomputed calls from the 5' RACE reads with MiXCR, one row per CDR3 protein. The top ten hold about 42% of the sample, which has approximately 800,000 distinct CDR3 sequences, roughly 50% seen once. This clonotype appeared a few times. The antigen remains undetermined. The receptor was derived from a man at least 80 years old in good health. Sequencing was performed on blood. V is TRBV25-1 and J is TRBJ2-5; D is uncertain. The CDR3 DNA sequence: TGTGCCAGCAGTCTGGCCCATTCTGAGACCCAGTACTTC. Its translation: CASSLAHSETQYF. Filled out from reference TRBV25-1 and TRBJ2-5, the complete variable domain reads EADIYQTPRYLVIGTGKKITLECSQTMGHDKMYWYQQDPGMELHLIHYSYGVNSTEKGDLSSESTVSRIRTEHFPLTLESARPSHTSQYLCASSLAHSETQYFGPGTRLLVL.